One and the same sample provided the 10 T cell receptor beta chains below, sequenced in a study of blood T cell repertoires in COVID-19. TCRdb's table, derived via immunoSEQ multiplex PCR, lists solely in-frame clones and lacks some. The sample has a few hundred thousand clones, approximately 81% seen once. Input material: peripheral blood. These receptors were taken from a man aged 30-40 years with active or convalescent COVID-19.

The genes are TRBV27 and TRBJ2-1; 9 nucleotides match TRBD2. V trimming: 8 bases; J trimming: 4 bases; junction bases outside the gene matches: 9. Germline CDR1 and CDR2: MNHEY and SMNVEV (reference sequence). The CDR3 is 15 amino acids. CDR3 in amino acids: CASGSGTSRYNEQFF. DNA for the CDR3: TGTGCCAGCGGGAGTGGGACTAGCAGATACAATGAGCAGTTCTTC.

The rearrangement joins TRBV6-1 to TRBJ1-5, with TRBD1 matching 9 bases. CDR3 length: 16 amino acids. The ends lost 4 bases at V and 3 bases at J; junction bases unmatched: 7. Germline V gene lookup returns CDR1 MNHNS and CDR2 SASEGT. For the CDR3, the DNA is TGTGCCAGCAGTGCGTCTACAGGGGGCATCAATCAGCCCCAGCATTTT. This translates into CASSASTGGINQPQHF.

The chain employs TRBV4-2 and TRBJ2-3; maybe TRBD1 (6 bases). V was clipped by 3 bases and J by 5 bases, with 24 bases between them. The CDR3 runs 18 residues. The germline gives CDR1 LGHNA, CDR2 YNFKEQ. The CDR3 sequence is CASSQALGAGGIGDTQYF. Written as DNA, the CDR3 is TGTGCCAGCAGCCAGGCCCTGGGGGCGGGTGGTATAGGAGATACGCAGTATTTT.

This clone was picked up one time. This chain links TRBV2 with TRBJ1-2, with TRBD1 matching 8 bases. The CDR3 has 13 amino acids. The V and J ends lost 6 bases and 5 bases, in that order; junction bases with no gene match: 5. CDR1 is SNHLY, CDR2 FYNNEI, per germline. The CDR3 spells CASRAGGGYGYTF. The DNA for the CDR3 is TGTGCCAGCAGAGCAGGGGGCGGGTATGGCTACACCTTC.

The CDR3 bases are TGTGCCAGCAGCTTAGTAGGGGCAACTAATGAAAAACTGTTTTTT. It encodes CASSLVGATNEKLFF. The gene calls are TRBV11-2 and TRBJ1-4, with D possibly TRBD1 on 5 matching bases. The CDR3 contains 15 residues. V was pared by 1 base and J by 0 bases, with 6 bases between. Germline values: CDR1 SGHAT, CDR2 FQNNGV.

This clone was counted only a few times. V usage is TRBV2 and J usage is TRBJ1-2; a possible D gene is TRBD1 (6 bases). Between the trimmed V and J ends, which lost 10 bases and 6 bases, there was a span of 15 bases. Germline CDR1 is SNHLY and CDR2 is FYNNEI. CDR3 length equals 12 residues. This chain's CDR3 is CAKQQGFHGYTF. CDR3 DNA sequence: TGTGCCAAGCAACAGGGTTTTCATGGCTACACCTTC.

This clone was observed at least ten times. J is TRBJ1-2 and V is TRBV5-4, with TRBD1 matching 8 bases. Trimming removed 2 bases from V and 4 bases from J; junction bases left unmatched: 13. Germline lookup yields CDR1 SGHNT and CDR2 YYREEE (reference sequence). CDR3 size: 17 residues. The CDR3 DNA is TGTGCCAGCAGCTTCACTGACAGGGGCGCCTCGATCTATGGCTACACCTTC. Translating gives CASSFTDRGASIYGYTF.

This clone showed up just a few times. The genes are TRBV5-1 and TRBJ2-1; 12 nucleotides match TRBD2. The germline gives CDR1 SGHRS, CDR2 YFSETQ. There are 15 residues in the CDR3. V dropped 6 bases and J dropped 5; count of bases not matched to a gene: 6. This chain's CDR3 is CASTPGLAGNNEQFF. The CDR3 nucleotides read TGCGCCAGCACCCCAGGACTAGCGGGGAACAATGAGCAGTTCTTC.

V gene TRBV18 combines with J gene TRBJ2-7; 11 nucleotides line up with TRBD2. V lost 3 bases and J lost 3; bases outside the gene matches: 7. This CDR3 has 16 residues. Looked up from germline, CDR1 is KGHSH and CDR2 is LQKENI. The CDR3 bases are TGTGCCAGCTCACCGTCACTAGCGGGAGCGAGCTACGAGCAGTACTTC. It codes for CASSPSLAGASYEQYF.

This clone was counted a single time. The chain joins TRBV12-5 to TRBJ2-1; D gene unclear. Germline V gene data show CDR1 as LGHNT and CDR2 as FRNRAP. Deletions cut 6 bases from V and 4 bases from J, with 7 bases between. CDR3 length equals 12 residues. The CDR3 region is CASGLGYNEQFF. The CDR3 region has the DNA TGTGCTAGTGGGCTAGGTTACAATGAGCAGTTCTTC.